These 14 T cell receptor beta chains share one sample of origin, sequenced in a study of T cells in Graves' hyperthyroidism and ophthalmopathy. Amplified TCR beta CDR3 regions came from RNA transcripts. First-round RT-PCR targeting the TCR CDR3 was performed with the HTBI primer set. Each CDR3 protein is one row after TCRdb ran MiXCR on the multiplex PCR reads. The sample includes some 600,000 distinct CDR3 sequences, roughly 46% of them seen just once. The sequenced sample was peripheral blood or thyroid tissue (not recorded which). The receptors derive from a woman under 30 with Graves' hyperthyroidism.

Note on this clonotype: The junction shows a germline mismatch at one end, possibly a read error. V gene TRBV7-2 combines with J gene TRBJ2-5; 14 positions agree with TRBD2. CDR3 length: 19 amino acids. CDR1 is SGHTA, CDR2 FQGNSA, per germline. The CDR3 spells CASSLRLAGGPSLGGTQYF. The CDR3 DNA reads TGCGCCAGCAGCCTAAGACTAGCGGGAGGGCCATCTCTTGGCGGGACCCAGTACTTC.

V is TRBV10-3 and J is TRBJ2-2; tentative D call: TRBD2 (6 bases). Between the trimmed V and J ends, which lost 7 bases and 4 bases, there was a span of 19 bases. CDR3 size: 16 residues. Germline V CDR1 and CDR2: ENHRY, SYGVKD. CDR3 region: CAITTTEGRGTGELFF. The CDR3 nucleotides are TGTGCCATCACTACGACGGAGGGGCGAGGCACCGGGGAGCTGTTTTTT.

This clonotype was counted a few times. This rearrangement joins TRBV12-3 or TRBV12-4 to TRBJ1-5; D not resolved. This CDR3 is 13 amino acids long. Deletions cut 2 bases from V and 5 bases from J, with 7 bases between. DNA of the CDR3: TGTGCCAGCAGTTTACAGCCAGATCAGCCCCAGCATTTT. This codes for CASSLQPDQPQHF.

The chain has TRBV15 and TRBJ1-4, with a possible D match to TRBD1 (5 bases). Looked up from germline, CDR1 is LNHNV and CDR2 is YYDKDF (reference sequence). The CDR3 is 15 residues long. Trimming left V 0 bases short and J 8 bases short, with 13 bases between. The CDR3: CATSREVGDYEKLFF. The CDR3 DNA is TGTGCCACCAGCAGAGAAGTAGGGGATTACGAAAAACTGTTTTTT.

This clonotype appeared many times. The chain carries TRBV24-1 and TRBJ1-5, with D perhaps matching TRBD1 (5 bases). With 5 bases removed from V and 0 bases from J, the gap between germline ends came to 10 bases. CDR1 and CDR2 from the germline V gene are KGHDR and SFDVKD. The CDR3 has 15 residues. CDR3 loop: CATSGPGSSNQPQHF. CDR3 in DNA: TGTGCCACCAGTGGGCCAGGGAGTAGCAATCAGCCCCAGCATTTT.

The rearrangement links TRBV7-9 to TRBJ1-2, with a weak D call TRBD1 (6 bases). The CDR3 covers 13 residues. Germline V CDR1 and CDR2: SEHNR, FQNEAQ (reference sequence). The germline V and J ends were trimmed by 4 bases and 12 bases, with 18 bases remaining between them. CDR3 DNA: TGTGCCAGCAGCTCCAACTCGGGACAAAGGCACACCTTC. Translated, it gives CASSSNSGQRHTF.

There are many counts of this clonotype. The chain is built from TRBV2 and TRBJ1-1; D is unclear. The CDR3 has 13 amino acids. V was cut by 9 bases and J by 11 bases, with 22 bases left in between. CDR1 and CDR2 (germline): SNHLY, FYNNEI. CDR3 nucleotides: TGTGCCAGTGGGGTTGCCCGAGCGCTGGGGGCTTTCTTT. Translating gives CASGVARALGAFF.

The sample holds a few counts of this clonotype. CDR3 loop: CATLRRGKLFF. CDR3 DNA: TGTGCCACCCTTCGCCGGGGGAAACTGTTTTTT. This rearrangement joins TRBV12-3 or TRBV12-4 to TRBJ1-4, with D possibly being TRBD1 (5 bases). V lost 10 bases and J 11 bases, leaving 14 bases between the germline ends. The CDR3 extends over 11 amino acids.

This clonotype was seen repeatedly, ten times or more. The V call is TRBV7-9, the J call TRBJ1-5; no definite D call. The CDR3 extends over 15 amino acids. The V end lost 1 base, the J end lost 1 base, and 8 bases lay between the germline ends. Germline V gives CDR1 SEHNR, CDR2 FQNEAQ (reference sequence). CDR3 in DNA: TGTGCCAGCAGCTTAGACGGGTTGAGCAATCAGCCCCAGCATTTT. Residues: CASSLDGLSNQPQHF.

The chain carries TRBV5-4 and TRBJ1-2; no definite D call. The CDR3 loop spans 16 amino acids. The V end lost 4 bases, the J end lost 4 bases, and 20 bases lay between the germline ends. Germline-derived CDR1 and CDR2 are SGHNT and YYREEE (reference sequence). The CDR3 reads CASSQGGPPAAYGYTF. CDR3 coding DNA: TGTGCCAGCAGCCAAGGAGGTCCCCCAGCAGCCTATGGCTACACCTTC.

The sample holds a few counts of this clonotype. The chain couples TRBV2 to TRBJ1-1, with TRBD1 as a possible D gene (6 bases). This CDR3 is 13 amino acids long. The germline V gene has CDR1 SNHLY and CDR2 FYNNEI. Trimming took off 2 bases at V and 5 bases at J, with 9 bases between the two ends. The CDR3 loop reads CASSERGRTEAFF. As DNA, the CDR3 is TGTGCCAGCAGTGAAAGGGGGAGGACTGAAGCTTTCTTT. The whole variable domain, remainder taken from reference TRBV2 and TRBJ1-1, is EPEVTQTPSHQVTQMGQEVILRCVPISNHLYFYWYRQILGQKVEFLVSFYNNEISEKSEIFDDQFSVERPDGSNFTLKIRSTKLEDSAMYFCASSERGRTEAFFGQGTRLTVV.

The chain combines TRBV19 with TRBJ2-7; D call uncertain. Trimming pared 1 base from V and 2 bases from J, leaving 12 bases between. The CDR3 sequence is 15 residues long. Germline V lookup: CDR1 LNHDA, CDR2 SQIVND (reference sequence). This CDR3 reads CASSIGPGLTYEQYF. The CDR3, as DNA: TGTGCCAGTAGTATAGGCCCAGGATTGACCTACGAGCAGTACTTC.

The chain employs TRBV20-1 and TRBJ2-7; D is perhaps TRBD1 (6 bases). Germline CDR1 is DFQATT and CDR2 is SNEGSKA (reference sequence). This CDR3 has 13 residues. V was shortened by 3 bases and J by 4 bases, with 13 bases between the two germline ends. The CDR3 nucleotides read TGCAGTGCTAGTCACGCAGGGGTTTACGAGCAGTACTTC. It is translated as CSASHAGVYEQYF.

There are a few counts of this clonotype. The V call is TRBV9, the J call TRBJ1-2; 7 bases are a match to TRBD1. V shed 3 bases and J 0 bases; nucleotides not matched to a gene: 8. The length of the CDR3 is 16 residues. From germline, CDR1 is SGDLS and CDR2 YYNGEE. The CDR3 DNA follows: TGTGCCAGCAGCGCATCCGGGACAGAGACTAACTATGGCTACACCTTC. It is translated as CASSASGTETNYGYTF.